The 5 T cell receptor beta chains listed next were all sequenced from one sample in a study of regulatory T cells in long-lasting Graves disease. The time point here: newly diagnosed GD, antithyroid drugs for less than 3 months. PBMC-extracted RNA yielded the TCR library. Researchers made TCR beta libraries by using iRepertoire HTBI primers and running Arm-PCR on CDR3 regions. TCRdb passed the multiplex PCR reads through MiXCR, listing each CDR3 protein once. The sample contains about 530,000 distinct CDR3 sequences, roughly a sixth of which appear only once. These same data were also listed under a study on T cells in Graves' hyperthyroidism and ophthalmopathy.

The starting material was peripheral blood mononuclear cells (PBMCs), obtained at new diagnosis, from a patient treated with antithyroid drugs. The origin of the receptors is a woman aged 40-65 years with Graves disease.

The chain recombines TRBV2 with TRBJ2-5; D not certain. The length of the CDR3 is 12 residues. Trimming left V 6 bases short and J 1 base short, with 6 bases between. Germline CDR1 SNHLY, CDR2 FYNNEI. CDR3 sequence reads: CASRLSQETQYF. The CDR3 region has the DNA TGTGCCAGCAGGCTCTCCCAAGAGACCCAGTACTTC.

The rearrangement links TRBV20-1 to TRBJ2-2; TRBD1 might be the D (5 bases). CDR3 length: 14 amino acids. The germline gives CDR1 DFQATT, CDR2 SNEGSKA (reference sequence). Trimming removed 4 bases from V and 2 bases from J, with 11 bases in between. CDR3 DNA sequence: TGCAGTGCTATCAGGGCGGAAAACACCGGGGAGCTGTTTTTT. Translation gives CSAIRAENTGELFF.

This clonotype was observed at least ten times. Sequence at one end of the junction differs from germline and may be a read error. This chain connects TRBV12-3 or TRBV12-4 to TRBJ1-1, with D tentatively TRBD1 (6 bases). The CDR3 spans 14 residues. This CDR3 reads CASSLGGPNTEAFF. CDR3 DNA: TGTGCCAGCAGCTTAGGGGGACCGAACACTGAAGCTTTCTTT.

This clonotype appeared many times. The chain recombines TRBV12-3 or TRBV12-4 with TRBJ1-1; D unresolved. This CDR3 is 11 amino acids long. V lost 9 bases and J 7 bases, leaving 12 bases between the germline ends. The CDR3 sequence: CARAGSNEAFF. In nucleotides, the CDR3 is TGTGCCAGGGCGGGGTCTAATGAAGCTTTCTTT.

This clonotype was observed a single time. A read error may be the cause here, since a much bigger clone is one base away. This CDR3 fails to terminate in the conserved phenylalanine or tryptophan, so it likely reflects a read error. This rearrangement joins TRBV12-3 or TRBV12-4 to TRBJ1-6; the match to TRBD1 covers 10 bases. The V and J ends lost 5 bases and 7 bases, in that order; junction bases with no gene match: 8. The CDR3 spans 16 residues. The CDR3 DNA reads TGTGCCAGCAGTCCGGTGGACAGGGGGGCGAATTCACCCCTCCACTCT. This codes for CASSPVDRGANSPLHS.